Below, 10 T cell receptor beta chains from the same sample are listed, as sequenced in a study of T-cell memory formation after mild COVID-19. TCRdb reprocessed the 5' RACE reads via MiXCR and lists one record per CDR3 protein. Of some 300,000 distinct CDR3 sequences in the sample, 20% to 25% were seen once. The sample consisted of PBMCs or a T cell subset sorted from them (not recorded which). These receptors all stem from a man aged 18 to 29 who had mild COVID-19 (a few samples of this study predate the infection). Cell type and time point are not known.

The rearrangement uses TRBV11-3 and TRBJ2-1; 10 nucleotides match TRBD2. CDR3 length: 15 residues. The trim removed 5 bases at V and 0 bases at J, leaving 1 base unmatched. Germline values: CDR1 SGHNT, CDR2 YENEEA. The CDR3 reads CASSPSGSSYNEQFF. CDR3 sequence (DNA): TGTGCCAGCAGCCCTAGCGGGAGCTCCTACAATGAGCAGTTCTTC.

The gene calls are TRBV7-2 and TRBJ2-2; perhaps TRBD1 as D (6 bases). The CDR3 covers 14 residues. Germline V gene data show CDR1 as SGHTA and CDR2 as FQGNSA. V was pared by 5 bases and J by 2 bases, with 9 bases between. DNA for the CDR3: TGTGCCAGCAGCAAACAGGGTAACACCGGGGAGCTGTTTTTT. Its translation: CASSKQGNTGELFF.

This clonotype was observed a handful of times. The rearrangement uses TRBV27 and TRBJ1-6, with a tentative D call TRBD1 (6 bases). The V gene's germline CDR1 is MNHEY and CDR2 SMNVEV (reference sequence). V was trimmed by 2 bases and J by 5 bases, leaving 16 bases between them. This CDR3 region has 17 residues. CDR3 coding DNA: TGTGCCAGCAGTTTAATCCACACGTCAGGGGATAATTCACCCCTCCACTTT. Amino acid sequence: CASSLIHTSGDNSPLHF.

In its sample, this clonotype was seen many times. V usage is TRBV10-3 and J usage is TRBJ2-3, with 12 bases fitting TRBD2. Germline assignment: CDR1 ENHRY and CDR2 SYGVKD. The CDR3 totals 14 residues. Unmatched junction bases numbered 6, after V lost 9 bases and J lost 5 bases. The CDR3 loop is CAMASGGALDTQYF. In nucleotides, the CDR3 is TGTGCCATGGCTAGCGGGGGGGCTCTAGATACGCAGTATTTT.

This clonotype was detected a few times. The chain links TRBV12-3 or TRBV12-4 to TRBJ1-3; no clear D gene. With 6 bases removed from V and 7 bases from J, the gap between germline ends came to 10 bases. The CDR3 is 12 residues long. CDR3: CASSSSVNTIYF. The CDR3 DNA follows: TGTGCCAGCAGCTCCTCTGTGAACACCATATATTTT.

The chain is built from TRBV7-2 and TRBJ2-5, with D tentatively TRBD2 (5 bases). Trimming cost V 2 bases and J 8 bases, with 9 bases left between them. Germline lookup yields CDR1 SGHTA and CDR2 FQGNSA. The CDR3 runs to 12 residues. CDR3 bases: TGTGCCAGCAGCTTAAGCGGTGTAACCCAGTACTTC. Translating it yields CASSLSGVTQYF.

This clonotype was detected a few times. The rearrangement uses TRBV18 and TRBJ2-1; 8 nucleotides agree with TRBD2. Germline V CDR1 and CDR2: KGHSH, LQKENI. CDR3 size: 12 residues. The junction had 0 bases not matched to a gene; V was cut back by 3 bases and J by 8 bases. The CDR3 DNA reads TGTGCCAGCTCACCCGGGGGGGATGAGCAGTTCTTC. The encoded protein is CASSPGGDEQFF.

The chain recombines TRBV7-8 with TRBJ2-7; TRBD2 agrees at 10 bases. V lost 5 bases, J lost 3 bases, and 4 bases stayed unmatched. The germline CDR1 and CDR2 sequences are SGHVS and FQNEAQ. The CDR3 is 14 residues long. CDR3 nucleotide sequence: TGTGCCAGCAGCAGTAGCGGGGGGCTCTACGAGCAGTACTTC. Its protein is CASSSSGGLYEQYF. The full variable domain, rest sourced from reference TRBV7-8 and TRBJ2-7, is GAGVSQSPRYKVAKRGQDVALRCDPISGHVSLFWYQQALGQGPEFLTYFQNEAQLDKSGLPSDRFFAERPEGSVSTLKIQRTQQEDSAVYLCASSSSGGLYEQYFGPGTRLTVT.

The V call is TRBV7-8, the J call TRBJ2-3; D is unresolved. The ends were cut back, 4 bases at V and 1 base at J, with 12 bases in the middle. Germline CDR1 is SGHVS and CDR2 is FQNEAQ. The CDR3 spans 15 residues. The CDR3 spells CASSSGQFGTDTQYF. The CDR3 region has the DNA TGTGCCAGCAGCTCGGGCCAATTCGGCACAGATACGCAGTATTTT.

This clonotype was seen a handful of times. The chain is built from TRBV6-5 and TRBJ2-5; 9 bases line up with TRBD2. The CDR3 is 16 amino acids. Germline lookup yields CDR1 MNHEY and CDR2 SVGAGI. V was pared by 5 bases and J by 2 bases, with 9 bases of the junction left unmatched. Here the CDR3 reads CASSILASGDQETQYF. The CDR3 nucleotides read TGTGCCAGCAGTATCCTGGCTAGCGGGGATCAAGAGACCCAGTACTTC.